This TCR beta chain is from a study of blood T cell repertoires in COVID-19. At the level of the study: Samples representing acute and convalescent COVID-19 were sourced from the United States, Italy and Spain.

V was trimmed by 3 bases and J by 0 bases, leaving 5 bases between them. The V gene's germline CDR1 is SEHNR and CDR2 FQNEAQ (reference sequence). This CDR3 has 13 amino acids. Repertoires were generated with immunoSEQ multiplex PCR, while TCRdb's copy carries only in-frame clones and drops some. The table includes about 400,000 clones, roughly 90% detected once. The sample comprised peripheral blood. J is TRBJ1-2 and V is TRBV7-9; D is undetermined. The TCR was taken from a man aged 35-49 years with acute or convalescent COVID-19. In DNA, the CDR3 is TGTGCCAGCAGCTTCGAGGCTAACTATGGCTACACCTTC. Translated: CASSFEANYGYTF.